The 32 T cell receptor beta chains below all came from one sample that was sequenced in a study of cytomegalovirus exposure and HLA in healthy donors. Both 60 Vbeta primers and 13 Jbeta primers went into the PCR. Sequencing was performed with immunoSEQ multiplex PCR; in TCRdb, only in-frame clones are kept and a portion is missing. The repertoire holds some 130,000 clones, with approximately 82% as singletons. The sequenced material came from PBMCs. The receptors were sampled from a boy aged 2-9 years in good health and CMV-seronegative.

V gene TRBV29-1 combines with J gene TRBJ1-2; 7 bases align to TRBD1. The V segment lost 0 bases and the J segment 4 bases; nucleotides outside the gene matches: 2. The CDR3 loop spans 13 amino acids. CDR1 and CDR2 (germline): SQVTM, ANQGSEA. DNA for the CDR3: TGCAGCGTTGAAGAAGGGACAGCCTATGGCTACACCTTC. It codes for CSVEEGTAYGYTF.

This chain uses TRBV2 with TRBJ2-5; perhaps TRBD2 as D (6 bases). CDR3 length equals 14 residues. Germline values: CDR1 SNHLY, CDR2 FYNNEI. V was cut by 5 bases and J by 3 bases, with 13 bases left in between. CDR3 coding DNA: TGTGCCAGCAGTTCCACCCGACTAGAAGAGACCCAGTACTTC. It encodes CASSSTRLEETQYF.

The rearrangement joins TRBV30 to TRBJ1-1; no clear D. CDR1 GTSNPN and CDR2 SVGIG come from the germline V gene (reference sequence). V was shortened by 4 bases and J by 1 base, with 13 bases between the two germline ends. This CDR3 comprises 14 residues. The CDR3 loop is CAWTPILSNTEAFF. CDR3 DNA: TGTGCCTGGACCCCTATTCTCTCGAACACTGAAGCTTTCTTT.

V is TRBV11-2 and J is TRBJ2-7, with a weak D call TRBD2 (5 bases). Germline V gene lookup returns CDR1 SGHAT and CDR2 FQNNGV. CDR3 size: 14 residues. Trimming shortened V by 1 base and J by 1 base, and 8 bases separated the two germline ends. CDR3 loop: CASSLVAGSYEQYF. The CDR3 bases are TGTGCCAGCAGCTTAGTGGCGGGTTCCTACGAGCAGTACTTC.

The chain recombines TRBV27 with TRBJ2-2, with a weak D call TRBD1 (5 bases). The CDR3 extends over 16 amino acids. Germline V gives CDR1 MNHEY, CDR2 SMNVEV (reference sequence). V lost 5 bases to trimming and J lost 1 base, with 14 bases between them. For the CDR3, the DNA is TGTGCCAGCAGTAAACCTGACAGACTGAACACCGGGGAGCTGTTTTTT. It encodes CASSKPDRLNTGELFF.

The rearrangement uses TRBV5-8 and TRBJ1-5, with TRBD1 identical over 8 bases. The CDR3 is 14 amino acids. With V trimmed by 5 bases and J by 6 bases, 7 bases remained unmatched. CDR1 and CDR2 from the germline V gene are SGHTS and YDEGEE. CDR3 DNA sequence: TGTGCCAGCAGGTATCTCGGGACAGGTCAGCCCCAGCATTTT. Its protein is CASRYLGTGQPQHF. Drawing the rest from reference TRBV5-8 and TRBJ1-5, the complete variable domain is EAGVTQSPTHLIKTRGQQATLRCSPISGHTSVYWYQQALGLGLQFLLWYDEGEERNRGNFPPRFSGRQFPNYSSELNVNALELEDSALYLCASRYLGTGQPQHFGDGTRLSIL.

The chain uses TRBV7-3 and TRBJ1-2; 9 bases line up with TRBD1. The V segment lost 5 bases and the J segment 7 bases; nucleotides outside the gene matches: 11. Germline CDR1 is SGHTA and CDR2 is FQGTGA. The CDR3 runs to 15 residues. The CDR3 sequence is CASSDKTGGKSGYTF. In nucleotides, the CDR3 is TGTGCCAGCAGCGATAAAACAGGGGGCAAAAGTGGCTACACCTTC.

Notes on this clone: At one boundary the junction diverges from the germline segment, which might be a read error. CDR3 loop: CSSSLGLAGGFTDTQYF. The CDR3 DNA reads as TGTTCCAGCAGCCTAGGACTAGCGGGGGGCTTCACAGATACGCAGTATTTT. The chain recombines TRBV7-9 with TRBJ2-3, with 14 bases identical to TRBD2. CDR3 length equals 17 residues. Germline V gene data show CDR1 as SEHNR and CDR2 as FQNEAQ (reference sequence).

The chain uses TRBV7-9 and TRBJ2-3; weak D call: TRBD1 (5 bases). V lost 8 bases to trimming and J lost 2 bases, with 17 bases between them. The germline V gene has CDR1 SEHNR and CDR2 FQNEAQ (reference sequence). The length of the CDR3 is 15 residues. CDR3 sequence (DNA): TGTGCCAGCTGGGGTTGGGGCTCCAACACAGATACGCAGTATTTT. Protein product: CASWGWGSNTDTQYF.

The V call is TRBV10-3, the J call TRBJ2-1, with D possibly TRBD1 on 6 matching bases. The germline gives CDR1 ENHRY, CDR2 SYGVKD. CDR3 length equals 15 residues. V lost 2 bases and J 5 bases, leaving 13 bases between the germline ends. DNA of the CDR3: TGTGCCATCAGTGAGAGGGGGAGCTTGGACAATGAGCAGTTCTTC. This encodes CAISERGSLDNEQFF.

The rearrangement links TRBV7-8 to TRBJ1-2, with 9 bases that match TRBD1. The V and J ends lost 5 bases and 8 bases, in that order; junction bases with no gene match: 9. CDR3 size: 14 residues. CDR1 SGHVS and CDR2 FQNEAQ come from the germline V gene. The CDR3 DNA follows: TGTGCCAGCAGCCCGGACCGGGACAGGGTCGGCTACACCTTC. It specifies CASSPDRDRVGYTF.

The chain employs TRBV5-4 and TRBJ2-7; the D gene is possibly TRBD1 (5 bases). Trimming cost V 4 bases and J 2 bases, with 10 bases left between them. The CDR3 length is 13 residues. Germline lookup yields CDR1 SGHNT and CDR2 YYREEE (reference sequence). CDR3 sequence (DNA): TGTGCCAGCAGCCACGGACAACCCTACGAGCAGTACTTC. It encodes CASSHGQPYEQYF.

The CDR3 is CASSKGTDPSGEQYF. CDR3 DNA sequence: TGTGCCAGCAGTAAAGGGACAGACCCTTCTGGGGAGCAGTACTTC. The chain uses TRBV6-1 and TRBJ2-7; TRBD1 matches at 7 bases. V lost 5 bases, J lost 7 bases, and 14 bases stayed unmatched. Germline values: CDR1 MNHNS, CDR2 SASEGT. The CDR3 contains 15 residues.

V usage is TRBV5-6 and J usage is TRBJ2-5, with D perhaps TRBD1 (5 bases). CDR1 is SGHDT, CDR2 YYEEEE, per germline. This CDR3 contains 14 residues. The ends were cut back, 0 bases at V and 8 bases at J, with 14 bases in the middle. The chain's CDR3 is CASSLDRLQSTQYF. The CDR3, as DNA: TGTGCCAGCAGCTTGGACAGGCTACAATCCACCCAGTACTTC.

The rearrangement uses TRBV4-2 and TRBJ2-7; D perhaps matches TRBD2 (5 bases). The CDR3 covers 16 residues. Germline assignment: CDR1 LGHNA and CDR2 YNFKEQ. V was cut by 1 base and J by 0 bases, with 13 bases left in between. CDR3 sequence: CASSQVETIASYEQYF. The CDR3 DNA follows: TGTGCCAGCAGCCAAGTTGAGACTATCGCCTCCTACGAGCAGTACTTC.

The V gene is TRBV6-5, the J gene TRBJ1-5; 8 bases align to TRBD1. Germline CDR1 reads MNHEY; CDR2 reads SVGAGI. The junction had 10 bases not matched to a gene; V was cut back by 6 bases and J by 6 bases. There are 15 residues in the CDR3. CDR3 nucleotide sequence: TGTGCCAGCAGGGGGCAGGGGGCGATGGGTCAGCCCCAGCATTTT. It translates to CASRGQGAMGQPQHF.

On this clone: A junction end diverges from the germline sequence, so it may reflect a read error. The rearrangement uses TRBV7-9 and TRBJ1-5; weak D call: TRBD1 (5 bases). The CDR3 is 16 residues long. CDR1 SEHNR and CDR2 FQNEAQ come from the germline V gene (reference sequence). Written as DNA, the CDR3 is TGTTCCAGCAGCTTAGCGTGGGGCACAGGTAATCAGCCCCAGCATTTT. It is translated as CSSSLAWGTGNQPQHF.

The chain employs TRBV4-3 and TRBJ1-5; no firm D call. Germline assignment: CDR1 LGHNA and CDR2 YSLEER. Trimming cost V 0 bases and J 2 bases, with 17 bases left between them. The CDR3 is 18 residues long. The CDR3 nucleotides read TGCGCCAGCAGCCAAGACCGCGGGTGGGAATCGGGCAATCAGCCCCAGCATTTT. It is translated as CASSQDRGWESGNQPQHF.

In the case of this clone: Other nucleotide sequences from this sample produce the same CDR3. The rearrangement uses TRBV9 and TRBJ2-3; 9 nucleotides agree with TRBD2. In germline, CDR1 is SGDLS, CDR2 YYNGEE. CDR3 length equals 15 residues. J gave up 1 base and V 0 bases, and 0 bases lay outside the gene matches. The CDR3 is CASSVGGRGTDTQYF. Here the CDR3 DNA reads TGTGCCAGCAGCGTAGGCGGGAGGGGCACAGATACGCAGTATTTT.

This chain links TRBV7-6 with TRBJ2-5; TRBD1 matches 9 bases. V shed 1 base, J shed 5 bases, and the junction held 8 bases outside the gene matches. The germline V gene has CDR1 SGHVS and CDR2 FNYEAQ. The CDR3 extends over 16 amino acids. CDR3 residues: CASSLGLGTGSETQYF. The CDR3 coding sequence is TGTGCCAGCAGCTTAGGTTTGGGGACAGGGTCGGAGACCCAGTACTTC.

The chain joins TRBV6-9 to TRBJ1-5, with 9 bases fitting TRBD1. With V trimmed by 3 bases and J by 5 bases, 8 bases remained unmatched. This CDR3 spans 16 amino acids. Germline V lookup: CDR1 MNHGY, CDR2 SVAAGI. CDR3: CASSYGTGSPYQPQHF. CDR3 in DNA: TGTGCCAGCAGTTACGGGACAGGGAGCCCTTATCAGCCCCAGCATTTT.

Concerning this clone: It may be a read error: a sequence one base away is much more abundant. The chain employs TRBV6-1 and TRBJ1-5; maybe TRBD1 (6 bases). Trimming left V 8 bases short and J 2 bases short, with 10 bases between. The CDR3 spans 13 residues. CDR1 and CDR2 from the germline V gene are MNHNS and SASEGT. CDR3 DNA sequence: TGTGCCAGCGAATACAGGGGCAATCAGCCCCAGCATTTT. Its translation: CASEYRGNQPQHF.

The chain is built from TRBV7-3 and TRBJ2-7, with D maybe TRBD2 (5 bases). Trimming stripped 1 base from V and 7 bases from J, with 23 bases between. CDR1 and CDR2 from the germline V gene are SGHTA and FQGTGA. CDR3 length equals 17 residues. Written as DNA, the CDR3 is TGTGCCAGCAGCTTAAGAGGAGGCAGCCCCGGAATGGATGAGCAGTACTTC. Translation gives CASSLRGGSPGMDEQYF.

This chain uses TRBV5-1 with TRBJ2-1, with TRBD1 matching 8 bases. The CDR3 covers 17 residues. V shed 0 bases, J shed 0 bases, and the junction held 5 bases outside the gene matches. Germline assignment: CDR1 SGHRS and CDR2 YFSETQ. CDR3 nucleotide sequence: TGCGCCAGCAGCTTGGACCCCGACAGGGGCTCCTACAATGAGCAGTTCTTC. Translated, it gives CASSLDPDRGSYNEQFF.

The chain combines TRBV6-5 with TRBJ1-5; weak D call: TRBD1 (5 bases). This CDR3 is built from 14 residues. CDR1 and CDR2 (germline): MNHEY, SVGAGI. Trimming took off 5 bases at V and 5 bases at J, with 13 bases between the two ends. The CDR3 reads CASSERGVDQPQHF. CDR3 DNA: TGTGCCAGCAGTGAACGGGGGGTGGATCAGCCCCAGCATTTT.

The chain couples TRBV5-6 to TRBJ2-7, with a tentative D call TRBD2 (5 bases). Trimming took 6 bases from V and 3 from J, leaving 13 bases between them. Germline CDR1 SGHDT, CDR2 YYEEEE. The CDR3 is 13 amino acids. CDR3 sequence: CASTLGGDYEQYF. As DNA, the CDR3 is TGTGCCAGCACCCTTGGAGGTGACTACGAGCAGTACTTC.

The chain combines TRBV9 with TRBJ1-1; TRBD1 might be the D (5 bases). The germline V gene encodes CDR1 SGDLS and CDR2 YYNGEE. The CDR3 has 14 amino acids. The V end was cut by 4 bases, the J end by 4 bases, with 14 bases between. The CDR3 DNA reads as TGTGCCAGCAGCCCGGGGGGTGGTAGCACTGAAGCTTTCTTT. It translates to CASSPGGGSTEAFF.

The V gene is TRBV7-9, the J gene TRBJ1-5, with D hard to call. The CDR3 runs 19 residues. The V gene lost 2 bases and the J gene lost 1 base, with 21 bases spanning the gap. Germline loops: CDR1 SEHNR, CDR2 FQNEAQ (reference sequence). CDR3 nucleotides: TGTGCCAGCAGCTTAAGTTCCCTGGCCGGAGAGCTAAGCAATCAGCCCCAGCATTTT. Its translation is CASSLSSLAGELSNQPQHF. The full variable domain, in which reference TRBV7-9 and TRBJ1-5 provide the parts outside the CDR3, is DTGVSQNPRHKITKRGQNVTFRCDPISEHNRLYWYRQTLGQGPEFLTYFQNEAQLEKSRLLSDRFSAERPKGSFSTLEIQRTEQGDSAMYLCASSLSSLAGELSNQPQHFGDGTRLSIL.

The CDR3 here is CASRPRDKTGELFF. Written as DNA, the CDR3 is TGTGCCAGCAGACCTCGGGACAAAACCGGGGAGCTGTTTTTT. The chain joins TRBV2 to TRBJ2-2, with D possibly TRBD1 on 6 matching bases. The CDR3 sequence is 14 residues long. Trimming took off 6 bases at V and 5 bases at J, with 13 bases between the two ends. Germline assignment: CDR1 SNHLY and CDR2 FYNNEI.

The chain carries TRBV18 and TRBJ2-7, with D possibly matching TRBD1 (5 bases). The CDR3 has 13 amino acids. Germline V gene data show CDR1 as KGHSH and CDR2 as LQKENI. Trimming removed 2 bases from V and 1 base from J, with 6 bases in between. Here the CDR3 reads CASSPAGSYEQYF. Here the CDR3 DNA reads TGTGCCAGCTCACCAGCAGGGTCCTACGAGCAGTACTTC.

This chain links TRBV6-4 with TRBJ1-2, with 9 bases fitting TRBD1. Germline lookup yields CDR1 MRHNA and CDR2 SNTAGT. V gave up 5 bases and J gave up 4 bases; unmatched junction bases: 5. The CDR3 runs to 14 residues. This CDR3 reads CASSPGQGGYGYTF. CDR3 nucleotide sequence: TGTGCCAGCAGTCCGGGACAGGGCGGCTATGGCTACACCTTC.

This clone was recorded only once. The chain links TRBV7-9 to TRBJ2-1, with 9 bases fitting TRBD1. Germline trimming cut 4 bases from V and 1 base from J; bases unmatched to any gene: 8. Germline V gene data show CDR1 as SEHNR and CDR2 as FQNEAQ (reference sequence). This CDR3 contains 17 residues. The CDR3: CASSSTLGTGSYNEQFF. The CDR3 nucleotides read TGTGCCAGCAGCTCGACATTAGGGACAGGGTCCTACAATGAGCAGTTCTTC.